This T cell receptor beta chain was recorded in a study of circulating tumor DNA in untreated peripheral T-cell lymphoma (dated by TCRdb to 2020 to 2022). For the study in its entirety: To follow circulating tumor DNA that carried tumor TCR clonotypes, serum samples were taken at baseline and then repeatedly over the course of treatment.

A remark on this clone: Which antigen it targets is not known. Nothing much larger sits one base from this clone, and base qualities are not available.

V is cut by 6 bases and J by 4 bases, and the space between the germline ends is 16 bases. Looking up the germline V gene (reference sequence) yields CDR1 LNHDA and CDR2 SQIVND. The CDR3 goes from the cysteine to the phenylalanine over 15 residues. Only the CDR3 part of the read is kept: 45 bases, read in frame from the first base. Receptor amplification or capture employed the immunoSEQ multiplex PCR assay. TCRdb mirrors the immuneACCESS table, restricted to in-frame sequences. Some clones are absent from its copies; in checked studies, under half trace to an unresolved V gene, and the reason for the others is unknown. This sample lists more than 2,000 clones; roughly 87% were detected once. Of the sample, roughly 27% is held by the ten largest clones. The study used next-generation sequencing of T-cell receptor sequences to monitor peripheral T-cell lymphoma patients receiving frontline treatment on a trial.

General study outcomes and caveats: ctDNA persistence did not always predict relapse, since two patients whose ctDNA stayed persistently detectable after therapy remained in remission over 10 years of follow-up. Tumor-specific clonotypes were identified in roughly 80% of patients, from about nine tenths of baseline tissues and approximately 70% of baseline serum samples. Of the roughly 24 patients who had serial samples, approximately 40% had cleared ctDNA after two cycles, and ctDNA that was still detectable after therapy showed a trend toward worse survival.

This TCR came from a human donor with peripheral T-cell lymphoma. The material sequenced was cell-free DNA from blood serum. The sequence is built from TRBV19 and TRBJ2-1; TRBD1 is a possible D gene, resting on 6 matching bases. The DNA is TGTGCCAGTAGGCCCGGACAGTTCACTTACAATGAGCAGTTCTTC. Its product reads: CASRPGQFTYNEQFF.